Listed here are 4 T cell receptor beta chains from one sample, sequenced in a study of CD8 T cells in cerebrospinal fluid in Alzheimer's disease. TCRdb reprocessed the 10x single-cell sequencing reads, with one entry per CDR3 protein and no DNA. The sample shows approximately 1,500 distinct CDR3 sequences, and 5.6% sits with its ten largest clones. Sequences were obtained from cerebrospinal fluid. These receptors came from a human donor with Alzheimer's disease.

Frequency places this clonotype as medium-sized. The V and J genes are TRBV18 and TRBJ2-7; TCRdb proposes TRBD2, but this gene call is untestable without DNA. The CDR3 runs to 13 residues. Germline CDR1 and CDR2: KGHSH and LQKENI. The CDR3 spells CASGTAGSYEQYF.

This clonotype is called medium-sized based on its frequency. The V gene is TRBV5-6, the J gene TRBJ2-2. Germline V CDR1 and CDR2: SGHDT, YYEEEE. CDR3 size: 14 residues. The CDR3 here is CASSLAGNTGELFF.

This clonotype is identified as large from frequency. The chain has TRBV3-1 and TRBJ2-7; TCRdb picks TRBD1, but there is no DNA to check that call. The germline V gene has CDR1 LGHDT and CDR2 YNNKEL (reference sequence). The length of the CDR3 is 14 residues. The CDR3 loop is CASSQDFGGYEQYF.

The gene calls are TRBV6-5 and TRBJ1-1; TCRdb's D call of TRBD1 is untestable without DNA. The CDR3 covers 14 residues. CDR1 and CDR2 from the germline V gene are MNHEY and SVGAGI. This CDR3 reads CASSLGPQNTEAFF.